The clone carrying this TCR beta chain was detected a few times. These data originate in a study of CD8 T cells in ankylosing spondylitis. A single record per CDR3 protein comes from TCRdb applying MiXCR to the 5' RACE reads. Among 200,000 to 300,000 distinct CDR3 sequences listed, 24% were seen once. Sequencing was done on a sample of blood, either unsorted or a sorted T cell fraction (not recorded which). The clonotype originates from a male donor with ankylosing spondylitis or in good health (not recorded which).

As DNA, the CDR3 is TGCAGTGCCTCGGGGGGGAGGGGGACTCAGCCCCAGCATTTT. It yields the protein CSASGGRGTQPQHF. The chain joins TRBV20-1 to TRBJ1-5; D is possibly TRBD1 (6 bases). Trimming took 6 bases from V and 6 from J, leaving 18 bases between them. Germline V gene sequence: CDR1 DFQATT, CDR2 SNEGSKA (reference sequence). This CDR3 is 14 amino acids long.